This passage covers 10 T cell receptor beta chains from one sample sequenced in a study of T cell responses to AZD1222 COVID-19 vaccine. Clones were sequenced by immunoSEQ multiplex PCR, and TCRdb holds only the in-frame ones, with some missing. Found here are around 170,000 clones, about 91% of them singletons; the top ten hold approximately 10%. This specimen was peripheral blood, taken 28 days after the second AZD1222 dose. All receptors derive from an adult who received the AZD1222 COVID-19 vaccine.

The chain links TRBV30 to TRBJ1-2, with TRBD1 as a possible D gene (6 bases). The germline V gene encodes CDR1 GTSNPN and CDR2 SVGIG (reference sequence). The CDR3 covers 15 residues. The V end lost 0 bases, the J end lost 8 bases, and 19 bases lay between the germline ends. The CDR3 region has the DNA TGTGCCTGGAGTGTCCTATTGGGGGGCCTAAGGGGCTACACCTTC. This translates into CAWSVLLGGLRGYTF.

The V gene is TRBV19, the J gene TRBJ2-1, with TRBD1 identical over 10 bases. Germline assignment: CDR1 LNHDA and CDR2 SQIVND (reference sequence). This CDR3 is built from 13 residues. J was trimmed by 6 bases and V by 6 bases; bases with no gene match: 2. CDR3 bases: TGTGCCAGTAGGGACAGGGGGATCAATGAGCAGTTCTTC. Encoded protein: CASRDRGINEQFF.

The J gene is TRBJ2-2, the V gene TRBV11-3, with 7 bases fitting TRBD1. Germline V gene sequence: CDR1 SGHNT, CDR2 YENEEA. The V and J ends lost 1 base and 4 bases, in that order; junction bases with no gene match: 6. The CDR3 consists of 16 residues. The CDR3 spells CASSLVGGSGTGELFF. The DNA for the CDR3 is TGTGCCAGCAGCTTAGTAGGGGGCTCGGGCACCGGGGAGCTGTTTTTT.

The genes are TRBV6-5 and TRBJ1-2; 8 bases are a match to TRBD1. V gave up 6 bases and J gave up 8 bases; unmatched junction bases: 8. CDR3 size: 13 residues. CDR1 is MNHEY, CDR2 SVGAGI, per germline. CDR3 bases: TGTGCCAGCAGCCCCTGGACAGGGCAAGGCTACACCTTC. Its translation: CASSPWTGQGYTF.

The chain has TRBV27 and TRBJ2-5; the match to TRBD2 covers 10 bases. The CDR3 covers 19 residues. CDR1 MNHEY and CDR2 SMNVEV come from the germline V gene (reference sequence). J lost 0 bases, V lost 4 bases, and 14 bases had no gene match. The CDR3 DNA reads as TGTGCCAGCAGTTCCCGAACATCGAGGACTAGCGGAGACCAAGAGACCCAGTACTTC. The encoded protein is CASSSRTSRTSGDQETQYF.

This clone has just a few counts. V and J are TRBV12-5 and TRBJ1-6; a possible D gene is TRBD1 (6 bases). V lost 8 bases and J lost 8, with 16 bases in between. The CDR3 covers 14 residues. Germline lookup yields CDR1 LGHNT and CDR2 FRNRAP. CDR3 nucleotide sequence: TGTGCTAGTAGGGCCCACAGGGTCGATTCACCCCTCCACTTT. The encoded protein is CASRAHRVDSPLHF.

The count of this clone is one. The genes are TRBV3-1 (or the pseudogene TRBV3-2) and TRBJ1-1, with 10 positions matching TRBD1. Trimming removed 4 bases from V and 5 bases from J; junction bases left unmatched: 4. The CDR3 is 14 residues long. The germline V gene has CDR1 LGHDT and CDR2 YNNKEL (reference sequence). The DNA of the CDR3 is TGTGCCAGCAGCCTGGGGACAGGGGAGACTGAAGCTTTCTTT. Amino acid sequence: CASSLGTGETEAFF.

The chain links TRBV2 to TRBJ1-4; D is uncertain. The CDR3 covers 15 residues. Trimming stripped 1 base from V and 3 bases from J, with 9 bases between. CDR1 and CDR2 from the germline V gene are SNHLY and FYNNEI. The CDR3 sequence is CASSEVTGPNEKLFF. CDR3 nucleotides: TGTGCCAGCAGTGAAGTGACGGGTCCTAATGAAAAACTGTTTTTT.

The chain recombines TRBV28 with TRBJ2-7, with unresolved D. Trimming shortened V by 1 base and J by 5 bases, and 3 bases separated the two germline ends. Germline-derived CDR1 and CDR2 are MDHEN and SYDVKM. This CDR3 has 11 amino acids. CDR3 DNA sequence: TGTGCCAGCAGTTTATCACACGAGCAGTACTTC. Protein product: CASSLSHEQYF.

The V call is TRBV6-2 or TRBV6-3, the J call TRBJ1-3; D is perhaps TRBD1 (6 bases). Germline CDR1 reads MNHEY; CDR2 reads SVGEGT. The CDR3 is 17 amino acids. V lost 0 bases and J 4 bases, leaving 16 bases between the germline ends. The DNA for the CDR3 is TGTGCCAGCAGTTACTCCCCGACAGGACTGTCCGGAAACACCATATATTTT. It codes for CASSYSPTGLSGNTIYF.